This T cell receptor beta chain appears in the sequencing data of a study of T cell responses to AZD1222 COVID-19 vaccine. General observations from the study: Just a handful of AZD1222 recipients were seropositive at baseline. Targeting of unmutated variant regions was reportedly seen in nearly half of spike-specific TCRs. White British ancestry dominated among donors, who included more females, and clonal diversity was possibly underestimated. Researchers report vaccine-associated CD4 TCRs spanning spike, with dominance at 160-218 and 743-854.

On this clone itself: The antigen is undetermined.

J was trimmed by 2 bases and V by 2 bases; bases with no gene match: 3. Germline values: CDR1 SGHTA, CDR2 FQGNSA. The CDR3 is made up of 15 amino acids. Produced via immunoSEQ multiplex PCR; TCRdb's table is partial and in-frame only. The sample contains 120,000 to 150,000 clones, more than 70% of which appear only once. The origin of this receptor is an adult in good health. The source material was peripheral blood, sampled on day 0 of AZD1222 vaccination. The chain uses TRBV7-2 and TRBJ1-5; 7 positions match TRBD1. CDR3 sequence (DNA): TGTGCCAGCAGCTTAAGAACAGGGGGCAATCAGCCCCAGCATTTT. This encodes CASSLRTGGNQPQHF.